The clone carrying this T cell receptor (beta chain) was picked up a small number of times. Its target is not known. The junction differs from germline at one of its ends, possibly a read error. This record comes from a study of OX40 agonist ivuxolimab in advanced cancers. The study sampled blood at baseline, cycle 4 day 1, and cycle 7 day 1. Study-level points and caveats: The authors also found low normalized T-cell clonal expansion in some nonresponders. Which antigen the expanded peripheral T cells recognized is unknown. The mean number of expanded clones was higher in CD8+ T cells than in CD4+.

The CDR3 is 15 amino acids. CDR1 SSHAT and CDR2 FNYEAQ come from the germline V gene (reference sequence). Measured with immunoSEQ multiplex PCR; TCRdb has only the in-frame clones, and not every one. Here the sample spans approximately 49,000 clones, around 85% being singletons. The rearrangement uses TRBV7-7 and TRBJ2-2; 8 nucleotides agree with TRBD2. The TCR comes from an adult with an advanced solid tumor such as melanoma, head and neck, liver or kidney cancer. The material was CD4+ or CD8+ T cells sorted from blood, obtained in a trial of the OX40 agonist ivuxolimab. The CDR3 bases are TGTGCTAGCAGCGTTATAGCGGGACAAGCCGGGGAGCTGTTTTTT. As protein: CASSVIAGQAGELFF.